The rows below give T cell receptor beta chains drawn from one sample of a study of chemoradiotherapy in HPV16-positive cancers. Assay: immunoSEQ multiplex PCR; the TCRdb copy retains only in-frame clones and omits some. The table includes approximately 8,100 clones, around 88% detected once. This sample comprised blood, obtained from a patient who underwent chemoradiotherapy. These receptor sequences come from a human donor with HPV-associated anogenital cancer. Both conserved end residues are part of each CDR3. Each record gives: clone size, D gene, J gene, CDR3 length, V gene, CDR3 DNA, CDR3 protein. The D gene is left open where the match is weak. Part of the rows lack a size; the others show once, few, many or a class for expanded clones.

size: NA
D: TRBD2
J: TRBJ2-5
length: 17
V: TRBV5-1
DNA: TGCGCCAGCAGCTTGGGGCTAGCGGGGGCCGGTGGGGAGACCCAGTACTTC
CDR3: CASSLGLAGAGGETQYF

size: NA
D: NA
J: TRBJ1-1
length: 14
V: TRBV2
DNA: TGTGCCAGCAGATCTGGGGGCCTAAACACTGAAGCTTTCTTT
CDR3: CASRSGGLNTEAFF

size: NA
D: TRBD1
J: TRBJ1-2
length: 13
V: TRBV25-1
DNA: TGTGCCAGCAGTGGGGGACAGCTTTATGGCTACACCTTC
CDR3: CASSGGQLYGYTF

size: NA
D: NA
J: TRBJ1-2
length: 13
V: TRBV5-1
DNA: TGCGCCAGCAGCGTATCAGTGAGCTCCGGCTACACCTTC
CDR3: CASSVSVSSGYTF

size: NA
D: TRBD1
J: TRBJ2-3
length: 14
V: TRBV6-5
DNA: TGTGCCACAAGACAGGGGTCGATTGCAGATACGCAGTATTTT
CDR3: CATRQGSIADTQYF

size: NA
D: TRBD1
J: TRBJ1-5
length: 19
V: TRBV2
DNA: TGTGCCAGCAGCGAGCTTGGGACAGGAGTCATAGATGGCAATCAGCCCCAGCATTTT
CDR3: CASSELGTGVIDGNQPQHF

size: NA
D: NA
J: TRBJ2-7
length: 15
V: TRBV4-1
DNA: TGCGCCAGCAGCCAAGCGTGGGAGAGAGTCTACGAGCAGTACTTC
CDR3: CASSQAWERVYEQYF

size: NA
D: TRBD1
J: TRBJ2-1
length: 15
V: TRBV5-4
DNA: TGTGCCAGCAATCCGGACAGGAGCTCCTACAATGAGCAGTTCTTC
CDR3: CASNPDRSSYNEQFF

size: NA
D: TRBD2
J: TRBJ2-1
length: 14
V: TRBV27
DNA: TGTGCCAGCGGAGCTAGCGGGGGGTACAATGAGCAGTTCTTC
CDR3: CASGASGGYNEQFF

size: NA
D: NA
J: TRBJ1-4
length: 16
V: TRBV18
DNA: TGTGCCAGCTCACCGCAGACAGGCCGATTCGGTGAAAAACTGTTTTTT
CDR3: CASSPQTGRFGEKLFF

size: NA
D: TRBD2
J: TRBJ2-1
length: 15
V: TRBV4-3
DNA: TGCGCCAGCAGCTACCTTACTAGCGGGGGCAATGAGCAGTTCTTC
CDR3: CASSYLTSGGNEQFF

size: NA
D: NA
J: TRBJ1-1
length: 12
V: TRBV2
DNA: TGTGCCAGCAGTGATGCGGGAACTGAAGCTTTCTTT
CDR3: CASSDAGTEAFF

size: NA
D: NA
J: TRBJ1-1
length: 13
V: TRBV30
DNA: TGTGCCTGGGTGGACAGACTTACAGATGAAGCTTTCTTT
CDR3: CAWVDRLTDEAFF

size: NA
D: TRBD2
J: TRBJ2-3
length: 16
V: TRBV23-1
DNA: TGCGCCAGCAGCCAACCTCCCGCGGGGGGAACAGATACGCAGTATTTT
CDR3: CASSQPPAGGTDTQYF

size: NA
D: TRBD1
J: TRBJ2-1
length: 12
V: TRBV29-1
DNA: TGCAGCGTCTACAGGGGGAGCGATGAGCAGTTCTTC
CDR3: CSVYRGSDEQFF

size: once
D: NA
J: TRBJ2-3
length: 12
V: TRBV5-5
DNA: TGTGCCAGCAGCGCCGGCTTGGGTACGCAGTATTTT
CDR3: CASSAGLGTQYF

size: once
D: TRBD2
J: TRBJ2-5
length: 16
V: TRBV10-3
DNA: TGTGCCATCAGTGCCCAGCTAGCGGGGGGGCAAGAGACCCAGTACTTC
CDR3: CAISAQLAGGQETQYF

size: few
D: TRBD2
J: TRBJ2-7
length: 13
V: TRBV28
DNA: TGTGCCAGCAGCTCGGGAGGGGTCTACGAGCAGTACTTC
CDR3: CASSSGGVYEQYF

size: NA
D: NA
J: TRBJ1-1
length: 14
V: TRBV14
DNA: TGTGCCAGCAGCTCTGTCGAGGGGGGCACTGAAGCTTTCTTT
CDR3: CASSSVEGGTEAFF